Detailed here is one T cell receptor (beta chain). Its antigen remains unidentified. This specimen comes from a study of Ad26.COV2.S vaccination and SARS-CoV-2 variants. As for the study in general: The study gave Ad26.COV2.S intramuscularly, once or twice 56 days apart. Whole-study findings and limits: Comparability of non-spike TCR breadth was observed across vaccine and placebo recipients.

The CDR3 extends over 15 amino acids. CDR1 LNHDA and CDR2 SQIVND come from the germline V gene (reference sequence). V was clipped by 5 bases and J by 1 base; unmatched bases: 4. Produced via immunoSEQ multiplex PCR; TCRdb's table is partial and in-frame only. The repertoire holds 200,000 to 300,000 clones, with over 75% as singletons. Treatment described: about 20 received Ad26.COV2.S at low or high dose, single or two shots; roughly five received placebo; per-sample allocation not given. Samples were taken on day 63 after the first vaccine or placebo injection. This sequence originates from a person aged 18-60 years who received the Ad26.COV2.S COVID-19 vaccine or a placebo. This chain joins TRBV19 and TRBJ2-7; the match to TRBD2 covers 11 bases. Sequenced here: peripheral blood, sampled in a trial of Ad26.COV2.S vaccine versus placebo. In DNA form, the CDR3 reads TGTGCCAGTAGTGCCGGGACTAGCGGTTCCTACGAGCAGTACTTC. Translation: CASSAGTSGSYEQYF. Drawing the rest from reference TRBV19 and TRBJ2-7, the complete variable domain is DGGITQSPKYLFRKEGQNVTLSCEQNLNHDAMYWYRQDPGQGLRLIYYSQIVNDFQKGDIAEGYSVSREKKESFPLTVTSAQKNPTAFYLCASSAGTSGSYEQYFGPGTRLTVT.